A selection of T cell receptor beta chains follows, all from one sample in a study of T cells in Graves' hyperthyroidism and ophthalmopathy. One entry per CDR3 protein results from TCRdb running MiXCR on the multiplex PCR reads. The sample consists of some 500,000 distinct CDR3 sequences, roughly 16% of them appearing once. The source material was blood. The receptors shown here come from a woman in her twenties or thirties with Graves' ophthalmopathy. CDR3s include the opening cysteine and the closing phenylalanine or tryptophan. A D gene is named only where the DNA matches it firmly. Expanded clones get a size class; other rows say once, few or many, or leave the size out.

V gene	clone size	J gene	D gene	CDR3 DNA	CDR3 protein
TRBV4-1	-	TRBJ2-2	TRBD2	TGCGCCAGCAGCCAAGACTCCGCTAGCGGGAGTTCAGGGGAGCTGTTTTTT	CASSQDSASGSSGELFF
TRBV29-1	-	TRBJ2-2	-	TGCAGCGTTGTCGCTCTATCTAACACCGGGGAGCTGTTTTTT	CSVVALSNTGELFF
TRBV4-3	few	TRBJ1-2	TRBD1	TGCGCCAGCAGCCAATTGACCAACAGGGGTGTACATGGCTACACCTTC	CASSQLTNRGVHGYTF
TRBV19	-	TRBJ1-2	-	TGTGCCAGTAGTATTTTTCAATCTAACTATGGCTACACCTTC	CASSIFQSNYGYTF
TRBV14	many	TRBJ2-1	-	TGTGCCAGCAGCCAACGATTTATCTATGAGCAGTTCTTC	CASSQRFIYEQFF
TRBV7-9	many	TRBJ2-3	-	TGTGCCAGCAGCGACCAAGTCTATACGCAGTATTTT	CASSDQVYTQYF
TRBV7-3	many	TRBJ2-1	-	TGTGCCAGCAGCTTTCCCGGGACCCTCTCCCATGAGCAGTTCTTC	CASSFPGTLSHEQFF
TRBV3-1	few	TRBJ1-5	-	TGTGCCAGCAGCCGAGAATGGGACGATCAGCCCCAGCATTTT	CASSREWDDQPQHF
TRBV12-3/TRBV12-4	many	TRBJ2-7	TRBD2	TGTGCCAGCAGGGGGACTATCAGGATAAAATGGGACGAGCAGTACTTC	CASRGTIRIKWDEQYF
TRBV12-3/TRBV12-4	many	TRBJ2-1	-	TGTGCCAGCAGCCGAAGAAAGGGAAAGGAAAGCAATGAGCAGTTCTTC	CASSRRKGKESNEQFF
TRBV18	-	TRBJ2-5	TRBD1	TGTGCCAGCTCACCAACAGGGGGCTGGAAAGAGACCCAGTACTTC	CASSPTGGWKETQYF
TRBV7-8	many	TRBJ2-1	-	TGTGCCAGCAGCTTAGTCCTTAGGGGGAACACGGCCTACAATGAGCAGTTCTTC	CASSLVLRGNTAYNEQFF
TRBV7-9	-	TRBJ1-1	-	TGTGCCAGCAGCTTGGCAATAGAAGCTTTCTTT	CASSLAIEAFF
TRBV20-1	-	TRBJ2-7	TRBD2	TGCAGTGCTAGAGCTATAGCGGGAGGGCCTATTTACGAGCAGTACTTC	CSARAIAGGPIYEQYF
TRBV20-1	many	TRBJ2-3	TRBD2	TGCAGTGCTCAAAGGACTAGCGGAAACACAGATACGCAGTATTTT	CSAQRTSGNTDTQYF
TRBV2	many	TRBJ1-1	-	TGTGCCAGCGGGATGGCCATGAACACTGAAGCTTTCTTT	CASGMAMNTEAFF
TRBV28	-	TRBJ2-3	-	TGTGCCAGCAGTTCTAGTAGCGGCCTCACAGATACGCAGTATTTT	CASSSSSGLTDTQYF
TRBV30	many	TRBJ1-6	-	TGTGCCTGGACTCACAGGCCGGGCAACAATTCACCCCTCCACTTT	CAWTHRPGNNSPLHF
TRBV24-1	few	TRBJ1-5	-	TGTGCCACCAGTGCCGAACTCGAGCCCCAGCATTTT	CATSAELEPQHF
TRBV5-1	-	TRBJ1-4	-	TGCGCCAGCAGTCTCCGGAATAATGAAAAACTGTTTTTT	CASSLRNNEKLFF
TRBV7-2	many	TRBJ2-7	-	TGTGCCAGCAGCACCGGGACTCCCGCGCTCTACGAGCAGTACTTC	CASSTGTPALYEQYF
TRBV11-3	-	TRBJ2-3	-	TGTGCCAGCAGCTTACGACGCGATACGCAGTATTTT	CASSLRRDTQYF
TRBV5-1	many	TRBJ2-7	TRBD2	TGCGCCAGCAGCCCTACTAGCGCCGCCTACGAGCAGTACTTC	CASSPTSAAYEQYF
TRBV5-1	few	TRBJ2-7	-	TGCGCCAGCAGCTTGGACCGACAGTTTTACGAGCAGTACTTC	CASSLDRQFYEQYF
TRBV2	many	TRBJ2-1	TRBD2	TGTGCCAGCAACGCGGGAGGGGCCGATGAGCAGTTCTTC	CASNAGGADEQFF
TRBV6-1	-	TRBJ2-6	TRBD2	TGTGCCAGCAGGACCGATTGGTTAGCGGGACCGTACTCTGGGGCCAACGTCCTGACTTTC	CASRTDWLAGPYSGANVLTF
TRBV5-1	many	TRBJ2-7	TRBD2	TGCGCCAGCAGCTCGGGACTAGCGGGAGGCCCTAGCTCCTACGAGCAGTACTTC	CASSSGLAGGPSSYEQYF
TRBV5-1	few	TRBJ2-3	-	TGCGCCAGCAGCCCCCAAGTCACGAGCACAGATACGCAGTATTTT	CASSPQVTSTDTQYF
TRBV4-2	-	TRBJ2-6	-	TGTGCCAGCAGCCGAGACCCTCACTCTGGGGCCAACGTCCTGACTTTC	CASSRDPHSGANVLTF
TRBV29-1	many	TRBJ2-5	-	TGCAGCGTTGAAGATTCCAGTCAAGAGACCCAGTACTTC	CSVEDSSQETQYF
TRBV4-2	-	TRBJ2-1	TRBD1	TGTGCCAGCAGCCAAGCTAGTCGGACAGGGGGCATTGAGCAGTTCTTC	CASSQASRTGGIEQFF
TRBV7-9	many	TRBJ2-1	TRBD2	TGTGCCAGCAGCTTTCCGTCTAGCGGGACTGGCTCCTACAATGAGCAGTTCTTC	CASSFPSSGTGSYNEQFF